These T cell receptor beta chains were read from a single sample in a study of blood T cell repertoires in COVID-19. Only in-frame clones appear in the TCRdb table, and some are missing; sequencing was by immunoSEQ multiplex PCR. The profile shows roughly 68,000 clones, about 81% of them singletons. Sequencing used peripheral blood. The receptors were gathered from a human donor in a cohort sampled during active COVID-19. Each CDR3 is given with its conserved first and last residue. The D gene is left open where the match is weak. The listing skips clone size in some rows; elsewhere it reads once, few, many or a size class.

TRBD1	TRBJ1-3	TRBV28	.	CASSQGANTIYF	TGTGCCAGCAGTCAGGGGGCGAACACCATATATTTT
.	TRBJ2-3	TRBV24-1	.	CATSDNLISGRGAADTQYF	TGTGCCACCAGTGACAACCTTATAAGCGGACGGGGAGCGGCAGATACGCAGTATTTT
.	TRBJ1-6	TRBV2	.	CATRVGANSPLHF	TGTGCCACCAGGGTAGGGGCCAATTCACCCCTCCACTTT
.	TRBJ2-7	TRBV29-1	once	CSVLGKQGGGYEQYF	TGCAGCGTACTTGGGAAACAGGGTGGGGGCTACGAGCAGTACTTC
.	TRBJ2-7	TRBV6-5	.	CASSRQGSYEQYF	TGTGCCAGCAGTAGGCAGGGGTCCTACGAGCAGTACTTC
TRBD2	TRBJ2-6	TRBV27	.	CASSLGLADGANVLTF	TGTGCCAGCAGTTTAGGACTAGCTGACGGGGCCAACGTCCTGACTTTC
TRBD2	TRBJ2-3	TRBV7-8	.	CASSSVTGGSGTDTQYF	TGTGCCAGCAGCTCGGTTACGGGCGGGAGTGGAACAGATACGCAGTATTTT
TRBD2	TRBJ2-5	TRBV9	.	CASSVQAGGQGETQYF	TGTGCCAGCAGCGTTCAAGCGGGAGGGCAAGGAGAGACCCAGTACTTC
TRBD2	TRBJ2-5	TRBV28	.	CASSTGTSGAWETQYF	TGTGCCAGCAGCACCGGGACTAGCGGAGCCTGGGAGACCCAGTACTTC
.	TRBJ1-5	TRBV3-1/TRBV3-2	.	CASSPWDNSKQPQHF	TGTGCCAGCAGCCCTTGGGACAATTCGAAGCAGCCCCAGCATTTT
TRBD2	TRBJ2-5	TRBV20-1	.	CSASLNGRAQETQYF	TGCAGTGCTAGTTTGAACGGGAGGGCTCAAGAGACCCAGTACTTC
.	TRBJ2-3	TRBV12-5	medium-sized	CASGLVLQGEGADTQYF	TGTGCTAGTGGTTTGGTATTACAGGGTGAAGGGGCAGATACGCAGTATTTT
TRBD2	TRBJ2-5	TRBV28	.	CASRGGRTFKETQYF	TGTGCCAGCCGCGGCGGGAGGACCTTTAAAGAGACCCAGTACTTC
TRBD2	TRBJ2-7	TRBV28	.	CASSFPTSGHKGEQYF	TGTGCCAGCAGTTTCCCAACTAGCGGCCATAAGGGCGAGCAGTACTTC
.	TRBJ2-7	TRBV9	.	CASSVVYGAIGGYEQYF	TGTGCCAGCAGCGTAGTTTACGGGGCAATAGGGGGCTACGAGCAGTACTTC
.	TRBJ2-5	TRBV14	.	CASSRRTAETQYF	TGTGCCAGCAGCCGGAGGACAGCAGAGACCCAGTACTTC
TRBD1	TRBJ2-3	TRBV28	once	CASSLGGQESTDTQYF	TGTGCCAGCAGTTTAGGGGGACAGGAGAGCACAGATACGCAGTATTTT
TRBD2	TRBJ2-7	TRBV6-2/TRBV6-3	.	CASSPPGLAVLNHEQYF	TGTGCCAGCAGTCCACCGGGACTAGCGGTCCTAAACCACGAGCAGTACTTC
.	TRBJ2-1	TRBV7-3	.	CASSFDGSSYNEQFF	TGTGCCAGCAGCTTCGACGGGAGCTCCTACAATGAGCAGTTCTTC
.	TRBJ2-1	TRBV5-1	.	CASSLGVGVGEFF	TGCGCCAGCAGCTTGGGTGTCGGGGTTGGGGAGTTCTTC
.	TRBJ2-2	TRBV28	.	CASSLLPSDTGELFF	TGTGCCAGCAGCCTCCTCCCCTCGGACACCGGGGAGCTGTTTTTT
TRBD1	TRBJ2-7	TRBV6-6	.	CAASPGTGLYEQYF	TGTGCCGCCTCCCCCGGGACAGGGCTGTACGAGCAGTACTTC